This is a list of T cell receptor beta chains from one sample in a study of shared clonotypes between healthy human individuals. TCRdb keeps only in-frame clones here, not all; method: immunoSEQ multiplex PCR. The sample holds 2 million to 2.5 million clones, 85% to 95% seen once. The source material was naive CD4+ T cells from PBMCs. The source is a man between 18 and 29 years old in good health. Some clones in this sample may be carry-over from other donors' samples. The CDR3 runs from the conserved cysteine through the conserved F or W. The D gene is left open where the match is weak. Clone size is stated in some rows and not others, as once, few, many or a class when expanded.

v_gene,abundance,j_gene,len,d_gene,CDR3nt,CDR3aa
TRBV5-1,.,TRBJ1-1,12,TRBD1,TGCGCCAGCAGCTACGGACAGGGGGAAGCTTTCTTT,CASSYGQGEAFF
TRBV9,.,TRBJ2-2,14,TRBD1,TGTGCCAGCAGCTATACAGGGGTCACCGGGGAGCTGTTTTTT,CASSYTGVTGELFF
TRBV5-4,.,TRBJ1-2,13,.,TGTGCCAGCAGCTGGGACGTAACCTATGGCTACACCTTC,CASSWDVTYGYTF
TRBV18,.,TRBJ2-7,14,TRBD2,TGTGCCAGCTCACCAGGGACTAGCTTTTTCGAGCAGTACTTC,CASSPGTSFFEQYF
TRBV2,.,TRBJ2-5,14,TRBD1,TGTGCCAGCAGTGGGACAGGGACCCGAGAGACCCAGTACTTC,CASSGTGTRETQYF
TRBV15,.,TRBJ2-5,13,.,TGTGCCACCAGCAGAGCCCCTGGGGAGACCCAGTACTTC,CATSRAPGETQYF
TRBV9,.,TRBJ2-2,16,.,TGTGCCAGCAGCTCCCTGCCGGACCTGAACACCGGGGAGCTGTTTTTT,CASSSLPDLNTGELFF
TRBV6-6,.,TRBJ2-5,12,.,TGTGCCAGCAGCGGTAACCAAGAGACCCAGTACTTC,CASSGNQETQYF
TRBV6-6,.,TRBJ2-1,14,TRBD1,TGTGCCAGCAGTTACCTAGACAGGGTCTATGAGCAGTTCTTC,CASSYLDRVYEQFF
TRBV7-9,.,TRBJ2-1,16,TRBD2,TGTGCCAGCGGGACTAGCGGGACCCGCTCCTACAATGAGCAGTTCTTC,CASGTSGTRSYNEQFF
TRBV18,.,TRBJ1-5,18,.,TGTGCCAGCTCCCCCCGGGGCCCCCCATATAGTAGCAATCAGCCCCAGCATTTT,CASSPRGPPYSSNQPQHF
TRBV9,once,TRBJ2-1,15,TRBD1,TGTGCCAGCAGCACAGGGGAACAGTTTAACAATGAGCAGTTCTTC,CASSTGEQFNNEQFF
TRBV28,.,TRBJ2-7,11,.,TGTGCCAGCCTGGGACAATACGAGCAGTACTTC,CASLGQYEQYF
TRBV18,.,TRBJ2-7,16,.,TGTGCCAGCTCACCAACTGGAACCCGGCGGTCCTACGAGCAGTACTTC,CASSPTGTRRSYEQYF
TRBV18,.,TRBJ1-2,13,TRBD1,TGTGCCAGCTTGTCCGGGACAGGGTATGGCTACACCTTC,CASLSGTGYGYTF
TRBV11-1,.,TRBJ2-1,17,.,TGTGCCAGCAGCTTACTGACCGGGCGAGGCGGCAACAATGAGCAGTTCTTC,CASSLLTGRGGNNEQFF
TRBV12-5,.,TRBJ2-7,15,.,TGTGCTAGTGGTTTGGTACGATTCGGACACTACGAGCAGTACTTC,CASGLVRFGHYEQYF
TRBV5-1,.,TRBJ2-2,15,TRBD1,TGCGCCAGCAGCTCCCTGACAGGGAGCGGCGGGGAGCTGTTTTTT,CASSSLTGSGGELFF
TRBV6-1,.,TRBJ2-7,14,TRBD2,TGTGCCAGCAGAAAGCGGGAGGCCACCTACGAGCAGTACTTC,CASRKREATYEQYF